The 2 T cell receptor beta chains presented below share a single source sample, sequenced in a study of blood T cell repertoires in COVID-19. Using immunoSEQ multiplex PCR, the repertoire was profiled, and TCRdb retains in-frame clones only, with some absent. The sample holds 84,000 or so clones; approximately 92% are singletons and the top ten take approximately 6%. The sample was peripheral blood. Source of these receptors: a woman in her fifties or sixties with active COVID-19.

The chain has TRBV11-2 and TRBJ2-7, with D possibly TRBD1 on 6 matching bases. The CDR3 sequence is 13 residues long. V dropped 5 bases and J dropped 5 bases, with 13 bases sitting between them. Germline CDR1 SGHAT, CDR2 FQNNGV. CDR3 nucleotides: TGTGCCAGCAGCATCCTCGGACAGAACGAGCAGTACTTC. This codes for CASSILGQNEQYF.

CDR3 in amino acids: CASSSLASLGINTQYF. The DNA for the CDR3 is TGTGCCAGCAGCTCCCTTGCGAGTCTCGGGATCAATACGCAGTATTTT. The chain links TRBV7-2 to TRBJ2-3; D perhaps matches TRBD2 (5 bases). The V gene lost 4 bases and the J gene lost 7 bases, with 21 bases spanning the gap. Germline V gene data show CDR1 as SGHTA and CDR2 as FQGNSA. The CDR3 is 16 residues long.